One sample yielded the 20 T cell receptor beta chains listed below, sequenced in a study of CD8+ T cells in alopecia areata (dated by TCRdb to the late 2010s). Library prep was done by the immunoSEQ multiplex PCR assay. RNA was extracted from all samples and reverse transcribed into cDNA as template for TCR sequencing. TCRdb took this table from immuneACCESS and kept in-frame rearrangements with V and J called. Such tables lack part of the clones; where checked against another copy, unresolved V genes explain under half of the gap, and the rest is unexplained. Across this sample there are around 130,000 clones, with 58% seen only once. 3.5% to 5% of the sample belongs to the ten largest clones. The time point label on this specimen signifies: baseline before oral tofacitinib. The sequencing used CD4+ T cells sorted from blood, collected at week 0. These receptors were taken from a human donor with alopecia areata.

There are a few counts of this clone. The chain recombines TRBV5-1 with TRBJ2-7; 10 bases are a match to TRBD1. Germline V CDR1 and CDR2: SGHRS, YFSETQ. Trimming removed 3 bases from V and 4 bases from J; junction bases left unmatched: 4. There are 14 residues in the CDR3. The CDR3 DNA is TGCGCCAGCAGCTCTGGGACAGGGGTGTACGAGCAGTACTTC. It specifies CASSSGTGVYEQYF.

This chain connects TRBV19 to TRBJ2-7; 11 bases fit TRBD2. V lost 6 bases and J lost 2; bases outside the gene matches: 6. Germline CDR1 reads LNHDA; CDR2 reads SQIVND (reference sequence). The CDR3 consists of 15 residues. CDR3 nucleotide sequence: TGTGCCAGTAGCTTCGGGACTAGCGGAACCTACGAGCAGTACTTC. Its translation: CASSFGTSGTYEQYF.

The chain couples TRBV7-8 to TRBJ1-2; 7 bases agree with TRBD1. This CDR3 spans 13 amino acids. Germline V lookup: CDR1 SGHVS, CDR2 FQNEAQ. V lost 1 base and J lost 6; bases outside the gene matches: 2. CDR3 sequence: CASSLGQGNGYTF. As DNA, the CDR3 is TGTGCCAGCAGCTTAGGACAGGGAAATGGCTACACCTTC. Full variable domain (rest looked up from reference TRBV7-8 and TRBJ1-2): GAGVSQSPRYKVAKRGQDVALRCDPISGHVSLFWYQQALGQGPEFLTYFQNEAQLDKSGLPSDRFFAERPEGSVSTLKIQRTQQEDSAVYLCASSLGQGNGYTFGSGTRLTVV.

The J gene is TRBJ2-5, the V gene TRBV7-2; D call uncertain. Trimming removed 3 bases from V and 2 bases from J, with 13 bases in between. There are 15 residues in the CDR3. Looked up from germline, CDR1 is SGHTA and CDR2 is FQGNSA. The CDR3 sequence is CASSLVPFGQETQYF. The CDR3 region has the DNA TGTGCCAGCAGCTTGGTACCGTTTGGGCAAGAGACCCAGTACTTC. The whole variable domain, remainder taken from reference TRBV7-2 and TRBJ2-5, is GAGVSQSPSNKVTEKGKDVELRCDPISGHTALYWYRQSLGQGLEFLIYFQGNSAPDKSGLPSDRFSAERTGGSVSTLTIQRTQQEDSAVYLCASSLVPFGQETQYFGPGTRLLVL.

V is TRBV7-6 and J is TRBJ1-1; 7 bases fit TRBD1. V lost 2 bases to trimming and J lost 4 bases; unmatched junction nucleotides: 7. Germline V gene lookup returns CDR1 SGHVS and CDR2 FNYEAQ. CDR3 length equals 15 residues. CDR3 sequence reads: CASSLLQGRSTEAFF. DNA for the CDR3: TGTGCCAGCAGCTTACTACAGGGGAGGAGCACTGAAGCTTTCTTT.

The CDR3 spells CASSFRENQPQHF. CDR3 DNA sequence: TGTGCCAGCAGTTTTAGGGAAAATCAGCCCCAGCATTTT. The genes are TRBV27 and TRBJ1-5; D is unclear. Trimming left V 3 bases short and J 4 bases short, with 7 bases between. Germline V gives CDR1 MNHEY, CDR2 SMNVEV (reference sequence). CDR3 length equals 13 residues.

The rearrangement uses TRBV4-1 and TRBJ2-3, with 10 bases that match TRBD2. Germline V lookup: CDR1 MGHRA, CDR2 YSYEKL. The V gene end was trimmed by 5 bases and the J gene end by 4 bases; junction bases not matched to a gene: 6. The CDR3 covers 15 residues. This CDR3 reads CASSNPGLAADTQYF. The CDR3 coding sequence is TGCGCCAGCAGCAACCCAGGACTAGCGGCAGATACGCAGTATTTT.

The chain combines TRBV7-6 with TRBJ2-1; possibly TRBD2 for D (6 bases). The V and J ends lost 5 bases and 9 bases respectively, with 14 bases between them. CDR1 SGHVS and CDR2 FNYEAQ come from the germline V gene. This CDR3 has 13 amino acids. The CDR3 DNA is TGTGCCAGCAGCATCTCGACTAGAGCTGAGCAGTTCTTC. As protein: CASSISTRAEQFF.

This clone was counted between two and nine times. This chain uses TRBV2 with TRBJ2-7; a possible D gene is TRBD1 (6 bases). CDR3 length equals 12 residues. Trimming cost V 4 bases and J 7 bases, with 11 bases left between them. Germline loops: CDR1 SNHLY, CDR2 FYNNEI. CDR3 loop: CASSVQGEEQYF. The CDR3 DNA reads TGTGCCAGCAGTGTACAGGGAGAGGAGCAGTACTTC. The complete variable domain, with remaining parts taken from reference TRBV2 and TRBJ2-7, reads EPEVTQTPSHQVTQMGQEVILRCVPISNHLYFYWYRQILGQKVEFLVSFYNNEISEKSEIFDDQFSVERPDGSNFTLKIRSTKLEDSAMYFCASSVQGEEQYFGPGTRLTVT.

The chain links TRBV5-1 to TRBJ2-3, with 7 bases fitting TRBD1. With V trimmed by 3 bases and J by 4 bases, 11 bases remained unmatched. CDR3 length equals 16 residues. The germline V gene encodes CDR1 SGHRS and CDR2 YFSETQ. CDR3: CASSSGTDELADTQYF. Here the CDR3 DNA reads TGCGCCAGCAGCTCCGGGACAGATGAACTGGCAGATACGCAGTATTTT.

This chain uses TRBV5-6 with TRBJ2-1, with D possibly being TRBD2 (5 bases). V was pared by 3 bases and J by 10 bases, with 17 bases between. Germline CDR1 and CDR2: SGHDT and YYEEEE. The CDR3 covers 14 residues. The CDR3 reads CASSSGEPGGEQFF. Written as DNA, the CDR3 is TGTGCCAGCAGCTCCGGGGAGCCGGGTGGGGAGCAGTTCTTC.

The rearrangement links TRBV7-8 to TRBJ2-5, with a weak D call TRBD1 (6 bases). The J call may be incorrect, as the DNA end agrees better with TRBJ2-7. The CDR3 has 13 residues. From germline, CDR1 is SGHVS and CDR2 FQNEAQ. As DNA, the CDR3 is TGTGCCAGCAGCTTAGACAGGGAGAACGAGCAGTACTTC. Encoded protein: CASSLDRENEQYF.

The CDR3 DNA follows: TGTGCCAGCAGCTTCGGTAGCGGGAGGGGCGACATTCAGTACTTC. Translating it yields CASSFGSGRGDIQYF. The chain is built from TRBV7-3 and TRBJ2-4; 11 nucleotides agree with TRBD2. After removal of 3 bases from V and 8 bases from J, the junction contained 6 bases not matched to a gene. CDR3 length equals 15 residues. The V gene's germline CDR1 is SGHTA and CDR2 FQGTGA. The whole variable domain, filled in from reference TRBV7-3 and TRBJ2-4, reads GAGVSQTPSNKVTEKGKYVELRCDPISGHTALYWYRQSLGQGPEFLIYFQGTGAADDSGLPNDRFFAVRPEGSVSTLKIQRTERGDSAVYLCASSFGSGRGDIQYFGAGTRLSVL.

This clone has just a few counts. The chain joins TRBV6-1 to TRBJ1-1; TRBD1 aligns across 7 bases. Germline assignment: CDR1 MNHNS and CDR2 SASEGT. Trimming took 6 bases from V and 4 from J; bases not matched to a gene: 5. The CDR3 consists of 13 residues. The chain's CDR3 is CASSLGTATEAFF. The CDR3 DNA sequence: TGTGCCAGCAGCCTAGGGACAGCCACTGAAGCTTTCTTT.

The chain has TRBV5-1 and TRBJ2-5, with D tentatively TRBD1 or TRBD2 (5 bases each). V was pared by 6 bases and J by 5 bases, with 17 bases between. Looked up from germline, CDR1 is SGHRS and CDR2 is YFSETQ. The length of the CDR3 is 14 residues. The CDR3 bases are TGCGCCAGCACTCGGGACCGCGCCAGGGAGACCCAGTACTTC. Protein sequence: CASTRDRARETQYF.

This chain joins TRBV10-3 and TRBJ2-1, with TRBD2 as a possible D gene (6 bases). The germline V gene encodes CDR1 ENHRY and CDR2 SYGVKD. The CDR3 loop spans 17 amino acids. V lost 0 bases and J 1 base, leaving 13 bases between the germline ends. CDR3 region: CAISESMREVSYNEQFF. As DNA, the CDR3 is TGTGCCATCAGTGAGTCGATGAGGGAGGTGTCCTACAATGAGCAGTTCTTC.

V and J are TRBV18 and TRBJ2-3, with 7 positions matching TRBD2. The V gene's germline CDR1 is KGHSH and CDR2 LQKENI. The CDR3 consists of 14 residues. V lost 8 bases and J lost 5; bases outside the gene matches: 10. In DNA form, the CDR3 reads TGTGCCAGCGCGCGCGGACTAGAGAGAGATACGCAGTATTTT. Residues: CASARGLERDTQYF. The full variable domain, with the rest looked up from reference TRBV18 and TRBJ2-3, is NAGVMQNPRHLVRRRGQEARLRCSPMKGHSHVYWYRQLPEEGLKFMVYLQKENIIDESGMPKERFSAEFPKEGPSILRIQQVVRGDSAAYFCASARGLERDTQYFGPGTRLTVL.

This sequence joins TRBV10-3 and TRBJ2-3; weak D call: TRBD2 (7 bases). Germline V gene data show CDR1 as ENHRY and CDR2 as SYGVKD. V lost 10 bases to trimming and J lost 3 bases, with 23 bases between them. The CDR3 runs 16 residues. This chain's CDR3 is CATSTYREGRTDTQYF. The CDR3 DNA is TGTGCCACGTCCACATACAGGGAGGGGAGGACAGATACGCAGTATTTT.

V is TRBV2 and J is TRBJ2-5; TRBD1 matches 9 bases. The CDR3 is made up of 14 amino acids. Germline assignment: CDR1 SNHLY and CDR2 FYNNEI. The V segment lost 11 bases and the J segment 4 bases; nucleotides outside the gene matches: 11. The CDR3 coding sequence is TGTGCCGAAGGGAAGGGACAGGGTTTAGAGACCCAGTACTTC. Protein: CAEGKGQGLETQYF.

V usage is TRBV5-6 and J usage is TRBJ1-1; D is possibly TRBD1 (6 bases). Trimming left V 4 bases short and J 0 bases short, with 16 bases between. The germline gives CDR1 SGHDT, CDR2 YYEEEE. There are 16 residues in the CDR3. The CDR3 reads CASSPDSGPLNTEAFF. The CDR3 DNA sequence: TGTGCCAGCAGCCCGGACAGCGGGCCTCTGAACACTGAAGCTTTCTTT.